This TCR beta chain was sequenced for a study of blood T cells in healthy people across ages (dated by TCRdb to the mid-2010s). The study in broad terms: In model experiments, template switching captured roughly one uniquely barcoded TCR beta cDNA molecule for every two T cells. Two additional independent replicas of 1 million unique cDNA reads from the same blood draw were analyzed for two donors (one aged 18 to 30 and one aged 80 or older). Four age groups were formed from the donors: young (average approximately 15 years), middle-aged (just under 40), aged (over 55) and long-lived (less than 85). Age-related changes in TCR beta repertoire diversity were measured in the study by deep sequencing normalized with unique cDNA molecular identifiers. To avoid experimental bias, donors of different ages were spread randomly across the sequencing lanes. What the authors observed across the whole study: The CMV infection status of donors was not known, potentially confounding age-related changes in expanded clonotypes. Observed TCR beta diversity per million T cells fell roughly linearly with age, and a significant reduction was already apparent by age about 43. Compared with the aged group, the long-lived group had more naive CD4+ T cells, fewer expanded clones and increased TCR diversity, suggesting age selection. A strong correlation was found between observed TCR beta diversity and the percentage of naive T cells measured by flow cytometry. Because profiling used bulk unsorted PBMCs, naive and antigen-experienced compartments could not be compared conclusively. Estimates of total diversity based on one million sequenced T cells were considered lower bounds and underestimates.

Trimming takes 4 bases off V and 4 bases off J; junction bases not matched to a gene: 5. From its cysteine to its phenylalanine, the CDR3 spans 15 amino acids. Only the CDR3 part of the read is kept: 45 bases, read in frame from the first base. The protocol used for the library was 5' RACE. Sequenced on an Illumina HiSeq 2500. A second PCR of roughly 7 to 12 cycles was run with a J-beta primer mix and a sample-barcoded 5' primer. A template-switch 5' adaptor carrying 12 random nucleotides introduced a unique molecular identifier onto each TCR beta cDNA molecule. Each sample yielded at least 2.5 million CDR3-containing paired-end reads. First-strand cDNA synthesis was performed from all RNA using the Mint cDNA synthesis kit, with priming by a TRBC-specific oligonucleotide. Following uracil-DNA glycosylase treatment, a first 18-cycle PCR with universal primers M1SS and BC2_uni_R was performed on all cDNA. As for the authors' bioinformatics: For normalization, 1 million high-quality reads were randomly selected from each sample, with every read carrying a distinct molecular identifier. Instead of being binned into consensus sequences, reads that shared molecular identifiers were thrown out. MiTCR, with a Q25 quality threshold and the strictest error-elimination algorithm, was used for CDR3 identification, clonotype clustering and error correction. A nonparametric unseen species model with Euler transformation was used to estimate lower-bound total TCR beta diversity. TCRdb reprocessing: public reads trimmed at Q25 with fastp, clones called with MiXCR, in-frame beta chains kept. Every CDR3 protein is listed once, alongside the most common genes and DNA of its rows. The V and J calls and clone size come from TCRdb's table, not from the authors' own analysis. This sample comprises roughly 700,000 distinct CDR3 sequences, approximately 50% of them detected only once. The ten largest clones take up around a third of the sample.

About this clonotype: The antigen this receptor binds is unknown. Per-base qualities were not stored, and no clone one base away is much larger.

Donors were a few dozen systemically healthy Caucasian individuals from Russia aged roughly 6 to 95 years. About 10 milliliters of peripheral blood were collected from each donor into EDTA-treated Vacutainer tubes. Ficoll-Paque density-gradient centrifugation was used to isolate PBMCs, with at least 6 million obtained per sample. Total RNA was extracted from PBMCs with Trizol reagent, with at least 6 micrograms obtained per sample. For every donor, an aliquot of PBMCs went through flow cytometry to measure the percentages of naive CD45RAhigh/CD27high T cells. The origin of this receptor is an older woman in good health. Rearrangement joined TRBV12-3 or TRBV12-4 to TRBJ2-5, with 11 central nucleotides matching TRBD2. Sequenced sample: blood. The DNA sequence is as follows: TGTGCCAGCAGTTACCTAGCGGGAGGTTCAGAGACCCAGTACTTC. Translated, this is CASSYLAGGSETQYF.